Following are 21 T cell receptor beta chains from one sample sequenced in a study of molecular identifiers for immune sequencing clone quantification. TCRdb called the PCR reads again in MiXCR, with one record for every CDR3 protein. The sample lists under 350,000 distinct CDR3 sequences; about 23% were seen once. The sequencing input was naive CD8+ T cells from blood, with Jurkat cell RNA spiked in. Subset given: FACS-sorted CD8+CD4-CCR7+CD45RA+ naive T cells. The receptors here all came from a human donor in good health. Some libraries in this study had Jurkat cell RNA spiked in.

For this clonotype: Possible read error: a much larger clone is one base away. This chain joins TRBV7-2 and TRBJ2-5; D may be TRBD2 (5 bases). CDR1 is SGHTA, CDR2 FQGNSA, per germline. This CDR3 is 17 amino acids long. The CDR3 nucleotides read TGTGCCAGCAGCCCCCGAGTTGGGTCAGCGGACCAAGAGTCCCAGTACTTC. Its protein product is CASSPRVGSADQESQYF.

The chain couples TRBV27 to TRBJ2-7, with 7 positions matching TRBD1. V dropped 2 bases and J dropped 2; count of bases not matched to a gene: 3. This CDR3 has 14 amino acids. Germline V gives CDR1 MNHEY, CDR2 SMNVEV (reference sequence). The CDR3 is CASSLRGQTYEQYF. As DNA, the CDR3 is TGTGCCAGCAGTTTAAGGGGACAGACCTACGAGCAGTACTTC.

This sequence joins TRBV27 and TRBJ2-3; possibly TRBD2 for D (5 bases). Between the trimmed V and J ends, which lost 4 bases and 0 bases, there was a span of 17 bases. The germline V gene has CDR1 MNHEY and CDR2 SMNVEV (reference sequence). The CDR3 contains 17 residues. This CDR3 reads CASSSQRLTRSTDTQYF. The DNA of the CDR3 is TGTGCCAGCAGTTCCCAACGACTAACCCGCAGCACAGATACGCAGTATTTT.

This clonotype was counted a few times. The V call is TRBV6-2 or TRBV6-3, the J call TRBJ2-3, with D maybe TRBD1 (6 bases). This CDR3 is built from 17 residues. Germline CDR1 MNHEY, CDR2 SVGEGT. V was cut by 2 bases and J by 1 base, with 16 bases left in between. The CDR3 coding sequence is TGTGCCAGCAGTTACGGGATTCGAGGGGGAGGCACAGATACGCAGTATTTT. Its translation: CASSYGIRGGGTDTQYF.

The sample holds a few counts of this clonotype. The chain combines TRBV4-3 with TRBJ2-7; D is unclear. V lost 0 bases to trimming and J lost 3 bases, with 12 bases between them. The germline CDR1 and CDR2 sequences are LGHNA and YSLEER. The CDR3 covers 15 residues. The CDR3 reads CASSQENRKHYEQYF. The CDR3 DNA sequence: TGCGCCAGCAGCCAAGAAAACAGAAAACACTACGAGCAGTACTTC.

This clonotype occurred a few times. The J gene is TRBJ1-1, the V gene TRBV12-3 or TRBV12-4, with D unresolved. V lost 1 base to trimming and J lost 1 base, with 16 bases between them. The CDR3 spans 17 residues. CDR3 in amino acids: CASSLVTGELENTEAFF. In DNA, the CDR3 is TGTGCCAGCAGTTTAGTCACCGGGGAGTTAGAGAACACTGAAGCTTTCTTT.

The genes are TRBV6-6 and TRBJ2-7; TRBD2 matches at 7 bases. The CDR3 spans 15 residues. Trimming cost V 8 bases and J 2 bases; bases outside gene matches: 12. Germline assignment: CDR1 MNHNY and CDR2 SVGAGI (reference sequence). This chain's CDR3 is CASHERDRGAYEQYF. The DNA for the CDR3 is TGTGCCAGCCACGAGCGGGATAGAGGGGCCTACGAGCAGTACTTC.

As concerns this clonotype: The junction does not match germline at one end; this may be a read error. V usage is TRBV19 and J usage is TRBJ1-2; D gene ambiguous. The CDR3 spans 12 residues. Per the germline V gene, CDR1 is LNHDA and CDR2 is SQIVND (reference sequence). Here the CDR3 DNA reads TGTGCCAATAGTATAGGAGGTCATGGCTACACCTTC. Its protein product is CANSIGGHGYTF. The variable domain in full, completed from reference TRBV19 and TRBJ1-2, reads DGGITQSPKYLFRKEGQNVTLSCEQNLNHDAMYWYRQDPGQGLRLIYYSQIVNDFQKGDIAEGYSVSREKKESFPLTVTSAQKNPTAFYLCANSIGGHGYTFGSGTRLTVV.

This clonotype was counted only a few times. This sequence joins TRBV10-2 and TRBJ1-4; D uncertain. V lost 6 bases to trimming and J lost 8 bases, with 10 bases between them. Germline CDR1 reads WSHSY; CDR2 reads SAAADI. The CDR3 runs to 12 residues. The CDR3 region is CASSHGYEKLFF. The DNA of the CDR3 is TGCGCCAGCAGCCACGGATACGAAAAACTGTTTTTT.

The gene calls are TRBV7-9 and TRBJ2-7; D is unclear. CDR3 length equals 11 residues. The germline V gene has CDR1 SEHNR and CDR2 FQNEAQ (reference sequence). Trimming removed 5 bases from V and 10 bases from J, with 12 bases in between. This chain's CDR3 is CASSPGPQQYF. In DNA, the CDR3 is TGTGCCAGCAGCCCCGGGCCCCAACAGTACTTC.

The chain carries TRBV7-9 and TRBJ2-1; 10 bases align to TRBD1. The germline gives CDR1 SEHNR, CDR2 FQNEAQ (reference sequence). The V and J ends lost 4 bases and 4 bases, in that order; junction bases with no gene match: 10. The CDR3 totals 17 residues. The CDR3 sequence: CASSSEGTGEAYNEQFF. CDR3 DNA sequence: TGTGCCAGCAGCTCCGAAGGGACAGGGGAAGCTTACAATGAGCAGTTCTTC.

The table lists this clonotype with a few counts. The rearrangement joins TRBV11-2 to TRBJ1-1; D is ambiguous. CDR3 length equals 12 residues. V dropped 1 base and J dropped 7 bases, with 7 bases sitting between them. Germline-derived CDR1 and CDR2 are SGHAT and FQNNGV. The CDR3 loop is CASSLGGNEAFF. Here the CDR3 DNA reads TGTGCCAGCAGCTTAGGGGGAAATGAAGCTTTCTTT.

This sequence joins TRBV10-3 and TRBJ2-7; TRBD1 or TRBD2 may be the D gene (5 bases each). The germline gives CDR1 ENHRY, CDR2 SYGVKD. CDR3 length: 16 residues. Between the trimmed V and J ends, which lost 4 bases and 4 bases, there was a span of 20 bases. CDR3 bases: TGTGCCATCAGTGGATCCGGGACCCAAGTCGAATACGAGCAGTACTTC. Encoded protein: CAISGSGTQVEYEQYF.

The sample holds a few counts of this clonotype. The genes are TRBV9 and TRBJ2-3, with D unclear. The germline gives CDR1 SGDLS, CDR2 YYNGEE. The CDR3 consists of 14 residues. Trimming left V 0 bases short and J 2 bases short, with 7 bases between. The CDR3: CASSVDGNTDTQYF. Here the CDR3 DNA reads TGTGCCAGCAGCGTAGACGGCAACACAGATACGCAGTATTTT. The complete variable domain, with remaining parts taken from reference TRBV9 and TRBJ2-3, reads DSGVTQTPKHLITATGQRVTLRCSPRSGDLSVYWYQQSLDQGLQFLIQYYNGEERAKGNILERFSAQQFPDLHSELNLSSLELGDSALYFCASSVDGNTDTQYFGPGTRLTVL.

V is TRBV11-2 and J is TRBJ2-1, with D tentatively TRBD2 (5 bases). The CDR3 has 16 residues. The germline V and J ends were trimmed by 1 base and 9 bases, with 19 bases remaining between them. CDR1 is SGHAT and CDR2 is FQNNGV in the germline V gene. CDR3 DNA: TGTGCCAGCAGCTTAGCGGTTGGGCGGGCCGTTGGTGAGCAGTTCTTC. Protein sequence: CASSLAVGRAVGEQFF.

This clonotype has just a few counts. The chain joins TRBV5-4 to TRBJ2-3, with TRBD2 matching 8 bases. The CDR3 sequence is 13 residues long. The germline CDR1 and CDR2 sequences are SGHNT and YYREEE (reference sequence). J gave up 13 bases and V 4 bases, and 11 bases lay outside the gene matches. The CDR3 loop reads CASSAGGGPREYF. In nucleotides, the CDR3 is TGTGCCAGCAGCGCGGGGGGTGGGCCCCGGGAGTATTTT.

About this clonotype itself: A read error may explain this, as a much larger clone is one base away. The chain recombines TRBV29-1 with TRBJ2-3; D remains ambiguous. V was cut by 4 bases and J by 2 bases, with 13 bases left in between. CDR1 and CDR2 from the germline V gene are SQVTM and ANQGSEA. This CDR3 comprises 14 residues. The CDR3 spells CSVVSPLATDTQYF. CDR3 coding DNA: TGCAGCGTTGTTTCCCCGTTAGCCACAGATACGCAGTATTTT.

This clonotype has a count of ten or more. V and J are TRBV20-1 and TRBJ2-4; the D call may be TRBD1 or TRBD2 (5 bases each). The germline V gene has CDR1 DFQATT and CDR2 SNEGSKA (reference sequence). V was shortened by 0 bases and J by 7 bases, with 16 bases between the two germline ends. This CDR3 has 15 residues. CDR3 coding DNA: TGCAGTGCTAGAGACACAAATGGCAGGGAGAACATTCAGTACTTC. Translating gives CSARDTNGRENIQYF.

As concerns this clonotype: Since a much larger clone is just one base distant, this may be a read error. The chain joins TRBV5-6 to TRBJ2-3, with D perhaps being TRBD1 or TRBD2 (6 bases each). The CDR3 is 15 residues long. Germline CDR1 reads SGHDT; CDR2 reads YYEEEE. The CDR3, as DNA: TGTGCCAGCGGCTTGGAGGGCAGGGGAGCGGATACGCAGTATTTT. It specifies CASGLEGRGADTQYF.

A few counts support this clonotype. The gene calls are TRBV19 and TRBJ2-7; D may correspond to TRBD1 or TRBD2 (5 bases each). With 3 bases removed from V and 3 bases from J, the gap between germline ends came to 12 bases. CDR1 LNHDA and CDR2 SQIVND come from the germline V gene (reference sequence). The length of the CDR3 is 14 residues. The chain's CDR3 is CASSIRGPGYEQYF. CDR3 in DNA: TGTGCCAGTAGTATCCGGGGCCCGGGCTACGAGCAGTACTTC.

This clonotype was seen many times. The chain employs TRBV2 and TRBJ2-7, with TRBD1 as a possible D gene (5 bases). CDR1 SNHLY and CDR2 FYNNEI come from the germline V gene. The CDR3 runs 15 residues. The V end lost 6 bases, the J end lost 0 bases, and 15 bases lay between the germline ends. For the CDR3, the DNA is TGTGCCAGCAGATCACAGGCTTTTACCTCCTACGAGCAGTACTTC. This encodes CASRSQAFTSYEQYF.